The clone carrying this T cell receptor beta chain has more than one count but fewer than ten. No antigen is known for it. The data derive from a study of blood T cells in healthy people across ages. Study outcomes and limitations: PBMCs left unsorted prevented a conclusive naive versus antigen-experienced comparison.

A second PCR, run for about 6 to 11 cycles, used a sample-barcoded 5' primer plus a J-beta primer mix. A template-switch adaptor that had 12 random nucleotides put a tag on each cDNA molecule. A single record per CDR3 protein comes from TCRdb applying MiXCR to the 5' RACE reads. The sample has more than 1,000,000 distinct CDR3 sequences; roughly 24% are singletons. V was trimmed by 2 bases and J by 1 base, leaving 5 bases between them. The CDR3 totals 13 residues. Per the germline V gene, CDR1 is KGHDR and CDR2 is SFDVKD. The same sample was also used in a study of T cells of mothers and their children. This second study notes: Donors comprised a few healthy Caucasian mothers plus their six children. cDNA was synthesized from all extracted RNA at around 1.6 ug per reaction.

V usage is TRBV24-1 and J usage is TRBJ2-7; D call uncertain. The sequenced sample was blood. The sequence was obtained from a girl aged 2 to 9 in good health. The CDR3 DNA reads TGTGCCACCAGTGATTACAATTCCTACGAGCAGTACTTC. Its protein is CATSDYNSYEQYF.